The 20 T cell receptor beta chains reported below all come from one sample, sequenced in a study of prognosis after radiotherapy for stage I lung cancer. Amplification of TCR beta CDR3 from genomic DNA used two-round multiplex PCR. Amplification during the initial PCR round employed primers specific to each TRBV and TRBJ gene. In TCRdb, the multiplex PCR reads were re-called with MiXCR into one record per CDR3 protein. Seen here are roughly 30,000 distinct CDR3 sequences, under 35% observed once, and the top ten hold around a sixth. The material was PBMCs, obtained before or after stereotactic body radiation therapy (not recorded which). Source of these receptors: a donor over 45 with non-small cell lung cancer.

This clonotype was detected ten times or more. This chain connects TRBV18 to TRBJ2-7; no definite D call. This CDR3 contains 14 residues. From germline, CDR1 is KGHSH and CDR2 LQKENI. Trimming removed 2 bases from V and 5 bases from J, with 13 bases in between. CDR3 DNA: TGTGCCAGCTCACCATCCCCGACCCGCCACGAGCAGTACTTC. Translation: CASSPSPTRHEQYF.

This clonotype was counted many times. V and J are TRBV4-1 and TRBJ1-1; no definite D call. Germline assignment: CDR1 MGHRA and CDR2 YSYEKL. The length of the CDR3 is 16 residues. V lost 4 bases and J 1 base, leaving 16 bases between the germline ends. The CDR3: CASSLPVRGRNTEAFF. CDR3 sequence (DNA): TGCGCCAGCAGCCTCCCGGTCCGGGGTAGGAACACTGAAGCTTTCTTT.

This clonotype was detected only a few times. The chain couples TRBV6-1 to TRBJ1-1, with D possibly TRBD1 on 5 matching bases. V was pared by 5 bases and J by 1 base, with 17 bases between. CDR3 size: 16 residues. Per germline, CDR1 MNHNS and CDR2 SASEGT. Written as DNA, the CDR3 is TGTGCCAGCAGTCGTGTAACAGGAATGCAGAACACTGAAGCTTTCTTT. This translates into CASSRVTGMQNTEAFF.

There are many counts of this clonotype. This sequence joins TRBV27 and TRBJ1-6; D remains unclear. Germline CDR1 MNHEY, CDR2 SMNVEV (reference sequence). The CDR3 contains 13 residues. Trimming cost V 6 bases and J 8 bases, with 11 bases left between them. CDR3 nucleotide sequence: TGTGCCAGCAGCCTCCCCGGGGATTCACCCCTCCACTTT. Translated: CASSLPGDSPLHF.

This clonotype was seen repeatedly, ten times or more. Written as DNA, the CDR3 is TGTGCCAGCAGTGCCCCGTGGGGGGGGATGAACACCGGGGAGCTGTTTTTT. As protein: CASSAPWGGMNTGELFF. The chain has TRBV28 and TRBJ2-2; 7 bases map to TRBD2. Losses at the gene ends were 5 bases for V and 1 base for J; bases not matched to a gene: 10. The CDR3 is made up of 17 amino acids. CDR1 and CDR2 from the germline V gene are MDHEN and SYDVKM.

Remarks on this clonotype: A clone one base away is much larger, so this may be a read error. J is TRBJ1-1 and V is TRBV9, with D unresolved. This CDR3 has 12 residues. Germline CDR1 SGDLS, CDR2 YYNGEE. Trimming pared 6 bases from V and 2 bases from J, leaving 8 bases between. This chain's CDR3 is CASTATNTEAFF. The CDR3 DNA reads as TGTGCCAGCACCGCGACAAACACTGAAGCTTTCTTT.

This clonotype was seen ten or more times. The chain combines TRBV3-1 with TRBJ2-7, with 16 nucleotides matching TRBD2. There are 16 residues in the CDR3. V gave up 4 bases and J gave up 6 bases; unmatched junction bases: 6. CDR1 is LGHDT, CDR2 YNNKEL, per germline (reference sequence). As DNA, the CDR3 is TGTGCCAGCAGCCGAGGGGGACTAGCGGGAGGGGGCGAGCAGTACTTC. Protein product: CASSRGGLAGGGEQYF.

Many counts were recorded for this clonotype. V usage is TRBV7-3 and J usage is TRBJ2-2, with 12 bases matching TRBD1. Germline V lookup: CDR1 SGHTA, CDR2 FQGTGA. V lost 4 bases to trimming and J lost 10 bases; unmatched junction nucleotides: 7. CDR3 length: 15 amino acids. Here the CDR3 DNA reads TGTGCCAGCAGCTCGGGGACAGGGGGCTTTGAGGAGCTGTTTTTT. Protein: CASSSGTGGFEELFF.

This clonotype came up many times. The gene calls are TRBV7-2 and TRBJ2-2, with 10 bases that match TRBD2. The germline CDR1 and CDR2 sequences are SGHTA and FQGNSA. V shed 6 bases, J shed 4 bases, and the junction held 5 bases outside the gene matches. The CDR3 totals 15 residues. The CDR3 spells CASRAAGGPTGELFF. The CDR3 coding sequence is TGTGCCAGCAGGGCAGCGGGGGGGCCCACCGGGGAGCTGTTTTTT. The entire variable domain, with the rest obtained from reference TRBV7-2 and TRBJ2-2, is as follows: GAGVSQSPSNKVTEKGKDVELRCDPISGHTALYWYRQSLGQGLEFLIYFQGNSAPDKSGLPSDRFSAERTGGSVSTLTIQRTQQEDSAVYLCASRAAGGPTGELFFGEGSRLTVL.

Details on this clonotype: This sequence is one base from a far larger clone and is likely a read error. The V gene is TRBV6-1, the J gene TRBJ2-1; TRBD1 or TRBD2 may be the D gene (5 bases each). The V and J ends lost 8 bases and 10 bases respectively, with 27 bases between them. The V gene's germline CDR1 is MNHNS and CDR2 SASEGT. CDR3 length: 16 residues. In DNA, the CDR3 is TGTGCCAGCGCCCTGACCCCGGAAAGTGGGGGATACGAGCAGTTCTTC. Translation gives CASALTPESGGYEQFF.

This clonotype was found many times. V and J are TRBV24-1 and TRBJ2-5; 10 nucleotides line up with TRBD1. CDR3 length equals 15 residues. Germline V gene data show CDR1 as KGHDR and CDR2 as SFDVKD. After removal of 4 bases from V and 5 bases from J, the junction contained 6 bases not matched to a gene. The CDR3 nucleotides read TGTGCCACCAGTGAAACGACAGGGGGCCTTGAGACCCAGTACTTC. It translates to CATSETTGGLETQYF.

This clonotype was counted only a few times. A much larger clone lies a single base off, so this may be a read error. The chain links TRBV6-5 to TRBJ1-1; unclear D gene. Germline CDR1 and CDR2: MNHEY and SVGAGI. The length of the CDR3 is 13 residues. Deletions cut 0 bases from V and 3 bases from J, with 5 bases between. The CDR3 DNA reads TGTGCCAGCAGTTACTCGAGATACACTGAAGCTTTCTTT. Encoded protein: CASSYSRYTEAFF.

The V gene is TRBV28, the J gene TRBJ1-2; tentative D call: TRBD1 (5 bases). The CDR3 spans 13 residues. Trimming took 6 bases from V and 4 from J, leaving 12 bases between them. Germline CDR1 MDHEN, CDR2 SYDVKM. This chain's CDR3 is CASSLQASYGYTF. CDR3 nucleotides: TGTGCCAGCAGCTTACAGGCATCCTATGGCTACACCTTC.

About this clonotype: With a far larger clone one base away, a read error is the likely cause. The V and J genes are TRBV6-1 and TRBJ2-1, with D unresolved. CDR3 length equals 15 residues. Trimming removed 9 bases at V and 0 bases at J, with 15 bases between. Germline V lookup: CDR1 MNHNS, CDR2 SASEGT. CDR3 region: CARSYHSGSYNEQFF. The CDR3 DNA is TGTGCCAGAAGTTATCACTCAGGCTCCTACAATGAGCAGTTCTTC.

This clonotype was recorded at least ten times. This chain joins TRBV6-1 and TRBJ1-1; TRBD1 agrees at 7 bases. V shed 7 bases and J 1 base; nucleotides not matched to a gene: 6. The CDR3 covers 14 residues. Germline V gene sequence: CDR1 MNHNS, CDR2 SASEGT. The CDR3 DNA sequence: TGTGCCAGCACCAAGACAGGGACGAACACTGAAGCTTTCTTT. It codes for CASTKTGTNTEAFF.

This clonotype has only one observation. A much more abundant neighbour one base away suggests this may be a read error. CDR3 bases: TGTGCCAGCACCCTACCCCTCCTAGATACGCAGTATTTT. Translation gives CASTLPLLDTQYF. V and J are TRBV6-2 or TRBV6-3 and TRBJ2-3; no reliable D call. Trimming took off 7 bases at V and 5 bases at J, with 13 bases between the two ends. From germline, CDR1 is MNHEY and CDR2 SVGEGT. This CDR3 region has 13 residues.

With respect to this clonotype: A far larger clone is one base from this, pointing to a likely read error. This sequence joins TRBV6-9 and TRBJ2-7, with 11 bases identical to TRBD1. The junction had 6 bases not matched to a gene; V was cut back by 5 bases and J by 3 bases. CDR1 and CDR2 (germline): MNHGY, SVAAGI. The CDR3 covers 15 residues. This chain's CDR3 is CASSDTGQGDYEQYF. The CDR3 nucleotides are TGTGCCAGCAGTGACACGGGACAGGGGGACTACGAGCAGTACTTC.

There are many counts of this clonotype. The CDR3 nucleotides read TGTGCCAGCAGTCCAACGGGACTAGCGGATTACCTTACCGATGAGCAGTTCTTC. It yields the protein CASSPTGLADYLTDEQFF. V gene TRBV12-3 or TRBV12-4 combines with J gene TRBJ2-1, with 11 positions matching TRBD2. Trimming at V came to 5 bases and at J to 8 bases, leaving 17 bases not matched to a gene. This CDR3 is 18 amino acids long.

This CDR3 reads CATAQQFTEAFF. Written as DNA, the CDR3 is TGTGCCACCGCGCAGCAATTCACTGAAGCTTTCTTT. V gene TRBV6-1 combines with J gene TRBJ1-1; D is uncertain. This CDR3 is 12 amino acids long. The V and J ends lost 10 bases and 4 bases respectively, with 13 bases between them. CDR1 MNHNS and CDR2 SASEGT come from the germline V gene.

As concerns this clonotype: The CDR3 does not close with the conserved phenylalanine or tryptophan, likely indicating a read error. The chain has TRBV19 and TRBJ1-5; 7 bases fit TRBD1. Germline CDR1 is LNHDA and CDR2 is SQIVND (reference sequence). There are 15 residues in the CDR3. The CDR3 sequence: CASRRGQESNQSQHS. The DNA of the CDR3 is TGTGCCAGCAGAAGAGGACAGGAGAGCAATCAGTCCCAGCATTCT.